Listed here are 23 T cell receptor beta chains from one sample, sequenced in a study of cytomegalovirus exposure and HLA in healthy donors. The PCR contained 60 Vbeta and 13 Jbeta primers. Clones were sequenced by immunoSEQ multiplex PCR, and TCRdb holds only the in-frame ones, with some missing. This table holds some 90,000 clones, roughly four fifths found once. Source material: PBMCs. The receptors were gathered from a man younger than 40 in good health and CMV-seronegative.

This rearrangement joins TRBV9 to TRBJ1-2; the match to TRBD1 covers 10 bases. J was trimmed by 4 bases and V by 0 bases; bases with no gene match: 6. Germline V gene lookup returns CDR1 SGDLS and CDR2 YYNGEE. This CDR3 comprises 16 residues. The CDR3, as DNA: TGTGCCAGCAGCGTAGCTGAGACAGGGGGCTTCTATGGCTACACCTTC. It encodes CASSVAETGGFYGYTF.

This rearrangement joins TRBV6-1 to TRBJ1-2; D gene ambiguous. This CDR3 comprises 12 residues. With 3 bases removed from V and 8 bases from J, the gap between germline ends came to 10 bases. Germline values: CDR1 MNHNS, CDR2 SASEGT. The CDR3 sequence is CASSDEPLGYTF. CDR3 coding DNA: TGTGCCAGCAGTGATGAACCCCTAGGCTACACCTTC.

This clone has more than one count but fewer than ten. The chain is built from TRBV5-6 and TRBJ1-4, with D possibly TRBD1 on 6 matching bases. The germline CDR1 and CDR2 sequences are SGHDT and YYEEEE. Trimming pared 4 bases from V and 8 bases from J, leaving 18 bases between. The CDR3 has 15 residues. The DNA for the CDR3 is TGTGCCAGCAGCCCCGGCTGGGGGGGCGAAGAAAAACTGTTTTTT. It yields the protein CASSPGWGGEEKLFF.

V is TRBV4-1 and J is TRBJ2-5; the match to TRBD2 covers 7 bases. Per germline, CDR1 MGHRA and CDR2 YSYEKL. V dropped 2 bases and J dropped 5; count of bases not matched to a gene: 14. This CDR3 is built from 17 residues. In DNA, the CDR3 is TGCGCCAGCAGCCAACGAGGATTAGCGGGCGTTGGGGAGACCCAGTACTTC. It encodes CASSQRGLAGVGETQYF.

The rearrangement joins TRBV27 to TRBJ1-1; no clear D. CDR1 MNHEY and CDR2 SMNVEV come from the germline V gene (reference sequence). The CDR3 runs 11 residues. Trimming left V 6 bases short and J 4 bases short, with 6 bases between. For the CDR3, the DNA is TGTGCCAGCAGGCGCGCCACTGAAGCTTTCTTT. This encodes CASRRATEAFF.

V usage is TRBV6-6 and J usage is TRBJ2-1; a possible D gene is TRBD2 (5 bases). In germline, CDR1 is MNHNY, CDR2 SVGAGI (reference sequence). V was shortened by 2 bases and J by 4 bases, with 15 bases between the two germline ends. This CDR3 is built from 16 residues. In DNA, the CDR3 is TGTGCCAGCAGTTACCCTCCTAGCTTGGGTTACAATGAGCAGTTCTTC. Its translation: CASSYPPSLGYNEQFF.

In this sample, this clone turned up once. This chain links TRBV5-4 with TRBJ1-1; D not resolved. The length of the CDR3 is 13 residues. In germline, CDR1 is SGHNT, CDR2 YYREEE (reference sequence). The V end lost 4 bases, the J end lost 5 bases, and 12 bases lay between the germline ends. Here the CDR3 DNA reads TGTGCCAGCAGCCGACCCGGCGGGACTGAAGCTTTCTTT. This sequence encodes CASSRPGGTEAFF. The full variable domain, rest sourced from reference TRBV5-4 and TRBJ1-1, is ETGVTQSPTHLIKTRGQQVTLRCSSQSGHNTVSWYQQALGQGPQFIFQYYREEENGRGNFPPRFSGLQFPNYSSELNVNALELDDSALYLCASSRPGGTEAFFGQGTRLTVV.

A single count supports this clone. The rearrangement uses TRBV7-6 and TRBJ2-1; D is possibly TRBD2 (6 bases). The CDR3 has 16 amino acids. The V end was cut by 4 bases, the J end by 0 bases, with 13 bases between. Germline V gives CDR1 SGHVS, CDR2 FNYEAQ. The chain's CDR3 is CASSSSEGSSYNEQFF. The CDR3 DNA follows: TGTGCCAGCAGCTCGTCGGAGGGTAGCTCCTACAATGAGCAGTTCTTC.

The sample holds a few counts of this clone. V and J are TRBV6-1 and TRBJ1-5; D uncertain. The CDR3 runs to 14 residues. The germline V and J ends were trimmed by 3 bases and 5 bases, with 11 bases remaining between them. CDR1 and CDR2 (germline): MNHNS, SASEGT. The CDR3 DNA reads TGTGCCAGCAGTGAGGTGGCAGCGGATCAGCCCCAGCATTTT. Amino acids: CASSEVAADQPQHF.

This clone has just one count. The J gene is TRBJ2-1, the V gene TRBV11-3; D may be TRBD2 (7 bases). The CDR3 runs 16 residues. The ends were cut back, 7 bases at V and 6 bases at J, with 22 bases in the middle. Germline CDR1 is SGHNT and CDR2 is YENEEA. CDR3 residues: CASTKPGHLAGNEQFF. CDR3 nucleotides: TGTGCCAGCACCAAGCCGGGACACTTAGCGGGCAATGAGCAGTTCTTC.

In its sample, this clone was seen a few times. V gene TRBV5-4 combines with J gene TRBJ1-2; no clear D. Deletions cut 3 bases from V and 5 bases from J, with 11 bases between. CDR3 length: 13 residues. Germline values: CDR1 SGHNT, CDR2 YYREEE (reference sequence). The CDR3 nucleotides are TGTGCCAGCAGCTCGCCGGGTGTATATGGCTACACCTTC. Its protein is CASSSPGVYGYTF.

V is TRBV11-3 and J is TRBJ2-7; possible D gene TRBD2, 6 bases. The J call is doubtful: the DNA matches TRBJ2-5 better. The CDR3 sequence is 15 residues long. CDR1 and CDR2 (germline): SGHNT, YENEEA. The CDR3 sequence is CASSIPGRYQETQYF. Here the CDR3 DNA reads TGTGCCAGCAGTATCCCAGGGAGGTACCAAGAGACCCAGTACTTC.

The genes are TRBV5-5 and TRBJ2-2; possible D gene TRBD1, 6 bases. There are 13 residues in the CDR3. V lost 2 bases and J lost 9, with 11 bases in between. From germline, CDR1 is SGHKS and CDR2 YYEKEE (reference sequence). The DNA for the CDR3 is TGTGCCAGCAGCTTTTCAGGGGTCCGGGAGCTGTTTTTT. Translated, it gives CASSFSGVRELFF.

Here the CDR3 reads CASSPLKGVYGYTF. The CDR3 region has the DNA TGTGCCAGCTCACCATTGAAGGGGGTCTATGGCTACACCTTC. This chain links TRBV18 with TRBJ1-2; possible D gene TRBD1, 6 bases. CDR3 size: 14 residues. Germline CDR1 is KGHSH and CDR2 is LQKENI. V was clipped by 2 bases and J by 4 bases, with 11 bases between them.

The CDR3 spells CASSVGVGGTEAFF. CDR3 in DNA: TGTGCCAGCAGCGTAGGAGTTGGCGGGACTGAAGCTTTCTTT. This chain links TRBV9 with TRBJ1-1; D unclear. There are 14 residues in the CDR3. Trimming left V 0 bases short and J 5 bases short, with 11 bases between. Germline V gives CDR1 SGDLS, CDR2 YYNGEE.

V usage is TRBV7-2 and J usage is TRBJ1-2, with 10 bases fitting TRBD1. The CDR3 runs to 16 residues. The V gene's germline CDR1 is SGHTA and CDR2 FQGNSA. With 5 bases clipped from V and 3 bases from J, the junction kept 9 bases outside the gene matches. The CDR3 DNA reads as TGTGCCAGCAGCCGGGGGGGTGGACAGGGGGACTATGGCTACACCTTC. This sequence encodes CASSRGGGQGDYGYTF.

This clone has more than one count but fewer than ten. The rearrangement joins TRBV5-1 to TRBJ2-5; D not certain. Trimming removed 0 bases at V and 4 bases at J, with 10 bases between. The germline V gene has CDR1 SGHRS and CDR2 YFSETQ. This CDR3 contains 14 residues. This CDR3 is CASSLGAVVETQYF. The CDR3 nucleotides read TGCGCCAGCAGCTTGGGGGCTGTTGTAGAGACCCAGTACTTC. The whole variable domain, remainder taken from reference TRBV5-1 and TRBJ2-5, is KAGVTQTPRYLIKTRGQQVTLSCSPISGHRSVSWYQQTPGQGLQFLFEYFSETQRNKGNFPGRFSGRQFSNSRSEMNVSTLELGDSALYLCASSLGAVVETQYFGPGTRLLVL.

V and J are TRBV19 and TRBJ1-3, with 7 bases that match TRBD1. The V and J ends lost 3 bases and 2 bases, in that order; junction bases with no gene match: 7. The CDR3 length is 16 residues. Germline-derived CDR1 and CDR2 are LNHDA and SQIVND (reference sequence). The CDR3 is CASSMNPGTAGNTIYF. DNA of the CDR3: TGTGCCAGTAGTATGAACCCCGGGACAGCTGGAAACACCATATATTTT. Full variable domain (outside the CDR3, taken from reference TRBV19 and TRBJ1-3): DGGITQSPKYLFRKEGQNVTLSCEQNLNHDAMYWYRQDPGQGLRLIYYSQIVNDFQKGDIAEGYSVSREKKESFPLTVTSAQKNPTAFYLCASSMNPGTAGNTIYFGEGSWLTVV.

The CDR3 protein is CASRAGNYGYTF. DNA for the CDR3: TGTGCCAGCAGGGCGGGGAACTATGGCTACACCTTC. The rearrangement joins TRBV6-6 to TRBJ1-2; D not resolved. Between the trimmed V and J ends, which lost 6 bases and 2 bases, there was a span of 7 bases. The germline gives CDR1 MNHNY, CDR2 SVGAGI (reference sequence). The CDR3 is 12 amino acids.

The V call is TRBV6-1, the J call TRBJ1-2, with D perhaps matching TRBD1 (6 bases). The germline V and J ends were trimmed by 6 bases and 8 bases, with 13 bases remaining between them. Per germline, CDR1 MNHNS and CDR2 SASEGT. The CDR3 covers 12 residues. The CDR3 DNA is TGTGCCAGCAGCGTTACAGGGCGCGGCTACACCTTC. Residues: CASSVTGRGYTF.

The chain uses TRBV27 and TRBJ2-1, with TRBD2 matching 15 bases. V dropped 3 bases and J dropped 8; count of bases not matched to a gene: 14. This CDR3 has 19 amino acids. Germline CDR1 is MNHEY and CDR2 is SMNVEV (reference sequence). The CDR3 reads CASSFRTSGRAGYEHEQFF. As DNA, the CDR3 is TGTGCCAGCAGTTTCCGGACTAGCGGGAGGGCCGGGTACGAACATGAGCAGTTCTTC.

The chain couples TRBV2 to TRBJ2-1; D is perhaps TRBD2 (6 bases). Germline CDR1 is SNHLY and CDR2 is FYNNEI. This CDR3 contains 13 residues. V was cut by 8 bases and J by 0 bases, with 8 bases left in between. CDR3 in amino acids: CASREISYNEQFF. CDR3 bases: TGTGCCAGCCGGGAGATCTCCTACAATGAGCAGTTCTTC.

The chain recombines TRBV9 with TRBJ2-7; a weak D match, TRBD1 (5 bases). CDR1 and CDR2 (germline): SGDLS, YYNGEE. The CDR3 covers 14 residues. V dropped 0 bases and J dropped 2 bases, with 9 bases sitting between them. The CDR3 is CASSVDQGTYEQYF. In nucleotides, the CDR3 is TGTGCCAGCAGCGTAGACCAGGGTACCTACGAGCAGTACTTC.